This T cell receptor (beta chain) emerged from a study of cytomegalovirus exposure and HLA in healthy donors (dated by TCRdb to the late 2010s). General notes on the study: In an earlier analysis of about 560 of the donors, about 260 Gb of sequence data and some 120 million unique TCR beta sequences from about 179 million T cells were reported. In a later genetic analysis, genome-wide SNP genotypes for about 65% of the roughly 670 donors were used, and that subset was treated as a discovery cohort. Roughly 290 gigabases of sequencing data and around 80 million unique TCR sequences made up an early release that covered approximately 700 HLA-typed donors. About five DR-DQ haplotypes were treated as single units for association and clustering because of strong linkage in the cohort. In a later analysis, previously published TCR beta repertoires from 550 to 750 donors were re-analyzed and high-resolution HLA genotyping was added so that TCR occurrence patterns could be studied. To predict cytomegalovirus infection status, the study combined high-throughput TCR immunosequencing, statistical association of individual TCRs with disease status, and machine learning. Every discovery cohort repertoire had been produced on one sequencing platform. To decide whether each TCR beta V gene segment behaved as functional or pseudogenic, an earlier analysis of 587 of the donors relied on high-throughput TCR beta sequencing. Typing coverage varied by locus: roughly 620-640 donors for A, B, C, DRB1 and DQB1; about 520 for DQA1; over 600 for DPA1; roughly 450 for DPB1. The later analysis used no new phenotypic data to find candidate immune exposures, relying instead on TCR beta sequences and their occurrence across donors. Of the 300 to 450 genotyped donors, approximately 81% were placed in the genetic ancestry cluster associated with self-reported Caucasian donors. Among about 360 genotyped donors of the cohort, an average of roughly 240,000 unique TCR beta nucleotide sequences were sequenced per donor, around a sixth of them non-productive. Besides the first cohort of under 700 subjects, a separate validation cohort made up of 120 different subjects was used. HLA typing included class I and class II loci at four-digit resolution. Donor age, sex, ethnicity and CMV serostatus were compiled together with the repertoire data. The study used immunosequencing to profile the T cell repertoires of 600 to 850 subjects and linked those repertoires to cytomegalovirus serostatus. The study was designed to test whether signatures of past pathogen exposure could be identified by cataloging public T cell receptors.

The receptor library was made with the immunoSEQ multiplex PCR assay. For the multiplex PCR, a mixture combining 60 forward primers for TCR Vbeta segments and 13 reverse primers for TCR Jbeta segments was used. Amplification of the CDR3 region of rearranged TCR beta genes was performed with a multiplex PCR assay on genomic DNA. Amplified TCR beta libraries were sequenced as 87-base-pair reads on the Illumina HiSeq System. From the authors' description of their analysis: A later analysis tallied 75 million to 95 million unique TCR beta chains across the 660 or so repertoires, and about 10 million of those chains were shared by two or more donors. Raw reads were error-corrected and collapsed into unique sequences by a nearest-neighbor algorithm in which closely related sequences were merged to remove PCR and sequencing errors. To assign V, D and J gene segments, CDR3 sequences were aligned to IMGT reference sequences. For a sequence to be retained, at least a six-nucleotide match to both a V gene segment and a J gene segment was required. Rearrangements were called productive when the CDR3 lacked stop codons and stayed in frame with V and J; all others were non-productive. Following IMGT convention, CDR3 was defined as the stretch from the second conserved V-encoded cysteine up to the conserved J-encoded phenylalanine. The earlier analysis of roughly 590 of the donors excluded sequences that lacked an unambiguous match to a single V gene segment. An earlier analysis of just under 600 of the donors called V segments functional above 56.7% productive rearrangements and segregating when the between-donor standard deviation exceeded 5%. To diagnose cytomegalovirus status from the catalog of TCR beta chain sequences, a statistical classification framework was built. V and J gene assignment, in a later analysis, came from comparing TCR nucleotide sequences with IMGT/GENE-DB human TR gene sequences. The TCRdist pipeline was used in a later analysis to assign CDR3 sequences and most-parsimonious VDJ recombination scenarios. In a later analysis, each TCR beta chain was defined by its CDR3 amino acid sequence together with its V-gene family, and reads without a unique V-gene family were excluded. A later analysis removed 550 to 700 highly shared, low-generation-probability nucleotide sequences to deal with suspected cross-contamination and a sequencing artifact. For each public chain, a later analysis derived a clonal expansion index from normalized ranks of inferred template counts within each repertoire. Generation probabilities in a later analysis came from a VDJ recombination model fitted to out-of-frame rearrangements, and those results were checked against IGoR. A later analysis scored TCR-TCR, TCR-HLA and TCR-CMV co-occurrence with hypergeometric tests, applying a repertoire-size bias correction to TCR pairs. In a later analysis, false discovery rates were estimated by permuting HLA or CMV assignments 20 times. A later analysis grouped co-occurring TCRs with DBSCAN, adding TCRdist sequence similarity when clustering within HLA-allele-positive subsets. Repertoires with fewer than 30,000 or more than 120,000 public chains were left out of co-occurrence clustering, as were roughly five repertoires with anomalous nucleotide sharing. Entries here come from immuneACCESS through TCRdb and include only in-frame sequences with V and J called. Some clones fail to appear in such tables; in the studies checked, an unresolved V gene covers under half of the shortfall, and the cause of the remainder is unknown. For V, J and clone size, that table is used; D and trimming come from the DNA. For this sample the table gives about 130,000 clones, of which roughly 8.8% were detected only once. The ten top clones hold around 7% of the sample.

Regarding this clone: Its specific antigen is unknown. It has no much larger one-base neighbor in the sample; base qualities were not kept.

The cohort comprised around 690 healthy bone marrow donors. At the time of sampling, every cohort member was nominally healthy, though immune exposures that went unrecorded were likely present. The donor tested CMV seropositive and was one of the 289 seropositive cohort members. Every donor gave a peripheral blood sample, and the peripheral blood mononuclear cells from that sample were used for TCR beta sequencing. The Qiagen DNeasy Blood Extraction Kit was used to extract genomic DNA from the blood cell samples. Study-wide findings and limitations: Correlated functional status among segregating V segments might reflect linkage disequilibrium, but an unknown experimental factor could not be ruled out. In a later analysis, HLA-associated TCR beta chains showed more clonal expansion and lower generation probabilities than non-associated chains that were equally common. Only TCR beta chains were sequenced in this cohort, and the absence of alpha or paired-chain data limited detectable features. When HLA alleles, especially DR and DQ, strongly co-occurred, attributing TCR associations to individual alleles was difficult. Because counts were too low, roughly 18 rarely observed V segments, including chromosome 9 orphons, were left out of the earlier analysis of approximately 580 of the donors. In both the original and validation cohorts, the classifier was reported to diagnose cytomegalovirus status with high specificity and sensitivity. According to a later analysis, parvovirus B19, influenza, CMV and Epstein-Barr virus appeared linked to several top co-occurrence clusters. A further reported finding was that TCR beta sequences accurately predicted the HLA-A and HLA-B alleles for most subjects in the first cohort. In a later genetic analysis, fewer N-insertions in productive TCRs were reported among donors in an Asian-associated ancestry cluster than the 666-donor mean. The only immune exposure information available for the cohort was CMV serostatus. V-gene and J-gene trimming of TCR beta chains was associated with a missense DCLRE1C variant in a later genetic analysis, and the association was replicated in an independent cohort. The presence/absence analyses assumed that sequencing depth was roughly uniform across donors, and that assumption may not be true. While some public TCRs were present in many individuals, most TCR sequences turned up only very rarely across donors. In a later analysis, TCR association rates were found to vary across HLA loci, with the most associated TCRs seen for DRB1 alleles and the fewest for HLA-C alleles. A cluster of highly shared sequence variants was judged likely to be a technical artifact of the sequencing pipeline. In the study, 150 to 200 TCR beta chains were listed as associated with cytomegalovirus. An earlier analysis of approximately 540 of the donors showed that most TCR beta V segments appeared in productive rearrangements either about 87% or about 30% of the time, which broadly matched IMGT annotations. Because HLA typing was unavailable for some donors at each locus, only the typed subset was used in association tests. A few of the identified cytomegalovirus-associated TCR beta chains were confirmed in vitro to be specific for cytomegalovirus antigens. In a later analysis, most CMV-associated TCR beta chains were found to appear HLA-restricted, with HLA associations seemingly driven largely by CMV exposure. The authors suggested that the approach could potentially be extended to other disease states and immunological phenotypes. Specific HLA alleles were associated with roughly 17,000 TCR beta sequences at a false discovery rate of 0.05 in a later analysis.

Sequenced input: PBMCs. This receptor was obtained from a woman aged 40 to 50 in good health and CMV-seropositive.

The CDR3 protein is CASSRGAGEEEDGYTF. The nucleotide sequence is TGCGCCAGCAGCAGGGGGGCGGGGGAAGAGGAGGATGGCTACACCTTC. The rearrangement combines TRBV5-1 with TRBJ1-2; the D segment could be TRBD1, given 6 matching bases. CDR3 length: 16 amino acids, cysteine to phenylalanine. Just the 48-base CDR3 DNA is kept, in frame starting at base 1. CDR1 is given as SGHRS and CDR2 as YFSETQ, both from the germline V gene. V was cut back by 4 bases and J by 6 bases, leaving a gap of 22 bases between them.